One sample yielded the 20 T cell receptor beta chains listed below, sequenced in a study of cytomegalovirus exposure and HLA in healthy donors. It was with 60 Vbeta and 13 Jbeta primers that the PCR ran. Data came from immunoSEQ multiplex PCR; TCRdb stores just in-frame clones and leaves some out. Here the sample spans 83,000 or so clones, about three quarters being singletons. The sample taken for sequencing was PBMCs. These receptors originate from a female donor in good health and CMV-seronegative.

This clone is a singleton in its sample. The chain uses TRBV10-3 and TRBJ1-1, with D maybe TRBD1 (6 bases). Trimming took 3 bases from V and 8 from J, leaving 19 bases between them. Germline V CDR1 and CDR2: ENHRY, SYGVKD. CDR3 size: 15 residues. The CDR3 bases are TGTGCCATCAGTGAAGCCGAGACAGGCAGACTGGAAGCTTTCTTT. It codes for CAISEAETGRLEAFF.

This chain links TRBV5-1 with TRBJ2-7; maybe TRBD2 (6 bases). Trimming took off 4 bases at V and 2 bases at J, with 16 bases between the two ends. The CDR3 runs to 15 residues. Germline CDR1 is SGHRS and CDR2 is YFSETQ. The CDR3 region is CASSPLPDYPYEQYF. The CDR3 DNA follows: TGCGCCAGCAGCCCACTACCGGACTACCCCTACGAGCAGTACTTC.

This clone has only a few counts. The chain links TRBV4-3 to TRBJ1-4; no clear D. In germline, CDR1 is LGHNA, CDR2 YSLEER. V was clipped by 2 bases and J by 5 bases, with 9 bases between them. This CDR3 contains 14 residues. CDR3 sequence: CASSQPGVNEKLFF. CDR3 coding DNA: TGCGCCAGCAGCCAACCAGGTGTAAATGAAAAACTGTTTTTT.

The chain couples TRBV7-9 to TRBJ1-5, with 7 bases that match TRBD1. CDR1 is SEHNR, CDR2 FQNEAQ, per germline (reference sequence). The CDR3 has 13 amino acids. Germline trimming cut 5 bases from V and 6 bases from J; bases unmatched to any gene: 4. Here the CDR3 DNA reads TGTGCCAGCAGCCCACAGGGGAGTCAGCCCCAGCATTTT. This codes for CASSPQGSQPQHF.

This rearrangement joins TRBV20-1 to TRBJ1-2; D ambiguous. Germline-derived CDR1 and CDR2 are DFQATT and SNEGSKA (reference sequence). The CDR3 length is 9 residues. V lost 5 bases, J lost 8 bases, and 6 bases lay in between. The CDR3 loop is CSAQSGYTF. CDR3 DNA: TGCAGTGCTCAAAGCGGCTACACCTTC.

This chain joins TRBV6-5 and TRBJ2-2; D gene uncertain. The V and J ends lost 6 bases and 3 bases respectively, with 11 bases between them. The CDR3 has 14 amino acids. Germline values: CDR1 MNHEY, CDR2 SVGAGI. CDR3 residues: CASSIDLYTGELFF. The CDR3 DNA follows: TGTGCCAGCAGCATAGATTTGTACACCGGGGAGCTGTTTTTT.

This chain uses TRBV5-6 with TRBJ2-2; D remains ambiguous. The CDR3 length is 14 residues. With 4 bases removed from V and 5 bases from J, the gap between germline ends came to 12 bases. Germline values: CDR1 SGHDT, CDR2 YYEEEE. CDR3 loop: CASSLGSVTGELFF. In nucleotides, the CDR3 is TGTGCCAGCAGCCTTGGCTCAGTAACCGGGGAGCTGTTTTTT.

The V gene is TRBV5-5, the J gene TRBJ1-1, with D perhaps TRBD1 (6 bases). This CDR3 has 13 residues. Per the germline V gene, CDR1 is SGHKS and CDR2 is YYEKEE (reference sequence). Trimming took 4 bases from V and 7 from J, leaving 14 bases between them. The CDR3 DNA is TGTGCCAGCAGCCTGACAGGACAGAATGAAGCTTTCTTT. Its protein product is CASSLTGQNEAFF.

The chain is built from TRBV21-1 and TRBJ2-1; the table calls TRBD2, which could not be checked here. TRBV21-1 constitutes a pseudogene. This CDR3 region has 15 residues. In DNA, the CDR3 is TGTGCCAGCAGCAAAGACTTTTCTCGGGGAAATGAGCAGTTCTTC. This translates into CASSKDFSRGNEQFF.

This chain links TRBV6-6 with TRBJ2-7, with 8 bases matching TRBD2. Trimming took 7 bases from V and 5 from J; bases not matched to a gene: 13. The germline V gene encodes CDR1 MNHNY and CDR2 SVGAGI (reference sequence). CDR3 length equals 15 residues. The CDR3 region has the DNA TGTGCCAGCACATTACGGGGTAGCGGGAATGACGAGCAGTACTTC. Encoded protein: CASTLRGSGNDEQYF.

This chain joins TRBV7-2 and TRBJ1-5; 7 nucleotides match TRBD1. The CDR3 length is 13 residues. J was trimmed by 6 bases and V by 4 bases; bases with no gene match: 3. Germline-derived CDR1 and CDR2 are SGHTA and FQGNSA. CDR3 in DNA: TGTGCCAGCAGCTCCCGACAGGGTCAGCCCCAGCATTTT. Protein: CASSSRQGQPQHF.

This clone was detected once. The junction departs from germline at one end; a sequencing error may be responsible. The CDR3 DNA reads as TGTGTCAGCAGCTTGAGGAGGATGGCTCTGAACACCGGGGAGCTGTTTTTT. Residues: CVSSLRRMALNTGELFF. This chain uses TRBV5-6 with TRBJ2-2, with a possible D match to TRBD2 (5 bases). Germline CDR1 and CDR2: SGHDT and YYEEEE. The CDR3 length is 17 residues.

The chain employs TRBV9 and TRBJ2-3; tentatively, D is TRBD2 (7 bases). Germline-derived CDR1 and CDR2 are SGDLS and YYNGEE. The CDR3 consists of 15 residues. The V end lost 4 bases, the J end lost 3 bases, and 15 bases lay between the germline ends. CDR3 sequence reads: CASSPRGGPTDTQYF. CDR3 nucleotide sequence: TGTGCCAGCAGCCCGAGGGGGGGGCCTACAGATACGCAGTATTTT.

The sample holds a few counts of this clone. This sequence joins TRBV18 and TRBJ1-4; D call uncertain. The CDR3 is 13 amino acids. In germline, CDR1 is KGHSH, CDR2 LQKENI. The germline V and J ends were trimmed by 6 bases and 12 bases, with 17 bases remaining between them. CDR3 in amino acids: CASSNGEFAELFF. The CDR3 DNA reads as TGTGCCAGCTCCAACGGGGAATTCGCGGAACTGTTTTTT.

This clone was observed a single time. The chain employs TRBV7-9 and TRBJ1-2; D might be TRBD1 (6 bases). This CDR3 spans 13 amino acids. Germline assignment: CDR1 SEHNR and CDR2 FQNEAQ (reference sequence). V dropped 4 bases and J dropped 5 bases, with 11 bases sitting between them. The CDR3 coding sequence is TGTGCCAGCAGCTCAGGGGAGGGGTATGGCTACACCTTC. Translating gives CASSSGEGYGYTF.

The V and J genes are TRBV7-9 and TRBJ1-2; unclear D gene. Trimming stripped 5 bases from V and 0 bases from J, with 13 bases between. Germline CDR1 is SEHNR and CDR2 is FQNEAQ (reference sequence). The length of the CDR3 is 15 residues. CDR3 amino acids: CASSPDRVANYGYTF. CDR3 nucleotides: TGTGCCAGCAGCCCGGATCGGGTCGCTAACTATGGCTACACCTTC.

The chain has TRBV5-1 and TRBJ1-1, with TRBD1 matching 7 bases. The CDR3 length is 14 residues. CDR1 SGHRS and CDR2 YFSETQ come from the germline V gene. V trimming: 0 bases; J trimming: 11 bases; junction bases outside the gene matches: 10. The CDR3 spells CASSLVTGVEGAFF. The CDR3 bases are TGCGCCAGCAGCTTGGTTACAGGGGTGGAAGGTGCTTTCTTT.

The rearrangement uses TRBV19 and TRBJ2-7; a weak D match, TRBD2 (7 bases). V lost 4 bases to trimming and J lost 2 bases, with 12 bases between them. Germline V gives CDR1 LNHDA, CDR2 SQIVND (reference sequence). CDR3 length: 14 residues. CDR3 sequence: CASSRSGGAYEQYF. The CDR3 region has the DNA TGTGCCAGTAGTAGGTCGGGGGGCGCCTACGAGCAGTACTTC.

The V and J genes are TRBV18 and TRBJ2-5, with TRBD1 matching over 11 bases. The germline V gene encodes CDR1 KGHSH and CDR2 LQKENI. The CDR3 loop spans 14 amino acids. V was pared by 2 bases and J by 5 bases, with 1 base of the junction left unmatched. The chain's CDR3 is CASSPRDRGETQYF. As DNA, the CDR3 is TGTGCCAGCTCACCAAGGGACAGGGGGGAGACCCAGTACTTC.

This clone showed up just a few times. This rearrangement joins TRBV7-2 to TRBJ1-1, with 10 bases matching TRBD1. There are 16 residues in the CDR3. Trimming at V came to 5 bases and at J to 1 base, leaving 7 bases not matched to a gene. Germline-derived CDR1 and CDR2 are SGHTA and FQGNSA. The CDR3 is CASSPRDRGSNTEAFF. CDR3 bases: TGTGCCAGCAGCCCGCGGGACAGGGGTTCGAACACTGAAGCTTTCTTT. The complete variable domain, with remaining parts taken from reference TRBV7-2 and TRBJ1-1, reads GAGVSQSPSNKVTEKGKDVELRCDPISGHTALYWYRQSLGQGLEFLIYFQGNSAPDKSGLPSDRFSAERTGGSVSTLTIQRTQQEDSAVYLCASSPRDRGSNTEAFFGQGTRLTVV.